This T cell receptor beta chain appears in the sequencing data of a study of T cells in Graves' hyperthyroidism and ophthalmopathy. For the study at large: The initial diagnosis was the point when peripheral blood was collected, ahead of any treatment.

RNA transcripts served as the template for amplifying TCR beta CDR3 regions. The primer set for the first-round RT-PCR of the TCR CDR3 was HTBI. TCRdb called the multiplex PCR reads again in MiXCR, with one record for every CDR3 protein. The repertoire holds 550,000 to 800,000 distinct CDR3 sequences, with roughly 15% as singletons. The V gene end was trimmed by 4 bases and the J gene end by 7 bases; junction bases not matched to a gene: 23. The CDR3 spans 18 residues. In germline, CDR1 is DFQATT, CDR2 SNEGSKA (reference sequence). Stable disease denoted Graves' hyperthyroidism without ophthalmopathy progression within 18 months. In patients aged 18 to 65, hyperthyroidism was newly diagnosed, with duration under 2 months.

The sample consisted of blood. The chain joins TRBV20-1 to TRBJ2-5, with 8 bases that match TRBD2. This clonotype was sampled from a man aged 18 to 30 with Graves' hyperthyroidism. CDR3 DNA: TGCAGTGCTACGCTACCCTATGAGAAAGCGGGAGATGGAGGGACCCAGTACTTC. This sequence encodes CSATLPYEKAGDGGTQYF.